Described below is a single TCR beta chain sequence and its context. Germline values: CDR1 MNHNY, CDR2 SVGAGI (reference sequence). CDR3 length: 13 amino acids. Unmatched junction bases numbered 7, after V lost 6 bases and J lost 6 bases. This entry comes from a study of shared clonotypes between healthy human individuals. TCRdb keeps only in-frame clones here, not all; method: immunoSEQ multiplex PCR. The table includes fewer than 3 million clones, roughly 92% detected once. The chain combines TRBV6-6 with TRBJ1-2; 7 bases fit TRBD1. Material: naive CD4+ T cells from PBMCs. Documented subset: CD45RA+ positively selected. The origin of this receptor is a man younger than 35 in good health. Some clones in this sample may be carry-over from other donors' samples. DNA of the CDR3: TGTGCCAGCAGCCCCGGGACAGTTAATGGCTACACCTTC. It encodes CASSPGTVNGYTF.